Following are 24 T cell receptor beta chains from one sample sequenced in a study of blood T cell repertoires in COVID-19. Data came from immunoSEQ multiplex PCR; TCRdb stores just in-frame clones and leaves some out. In the table there are about 46,000 clones, less than 90% of which are singletons. Sequencing input: peripheral blood. The receptors derive from a man between 60 and 75 years old with active COVID-19.

This sequence joins TRBV7-9 and TRBJ1-2; 9 bases fit TRBD1. The CDR3 loop spans 15 amino acids. Germline CDR1 is SEHNR and CDR2 is FQNEAQ (reference sequence). J gave up 6 bases and V 5 bases, and 10 bases lay outside the gene matches. The CDR3 coding sequence is TGTGCCAGCAGCCCCCGGTGGACAGGGGAAGATGGCTACACCTTC. Translated, it gives CASSPRWTGEDGYTF.

The gene calls are TRBV7-3 and TRBJ2-1, with TRBD2 identical over 12 bases. Unmatched junction bases numbered 3, after V lost 5 bases and J lost 7 bases. The CDR3 runs 14 residues. CDR1 is SGHTA, CDR2 FQGTGA, per germline. The chain's CDR3 is CASSPGLAGNEQFF. The CDR3 DNA reads TGTGCCAGCAGCCCCGGACTAGCGGGAAATGAGCAGTTCTTC.

The V call is TRBV19, the J call TRBJ2-5, with 12 bases aligning to TRBD2. The CDR3 contains 17 residues. Germline V gives CDR1 LNHDA, CDR2 SQIVND (reference sequence). V was clipped by 6 bases and J by 4 bases; unmatched bases: 12. Here the CDR3 DNA reads TGTGCCAGTAGGGGAGGGACTAGCGGGCCATACGGAGAGACCCAGTACTTC. It encodes CASRGGTSGPYGETQYF.

This clone has more than one count but fewer than ten. V gene TRBV28 combines with J gene TRBJ1-1, with D unresolved. Deletions cut 2 bases from V and 1 base from J, with 8 bases between. The germline V gene has CDR1 MDHEN and CDR2 SYDVKM. This CDR3 has 14 amino acids. CDR3 loop: CASSLGTPNTEAFF. In DNA, the CDR3 is TGTGCCAGCAGTTTAGGTACACCGAACACTGAAGCTTTCTTT.

This chain joins TRBV14 and TRBJ1-1, with TRBD1 matching 9 bases. Looked up from germline, CDR1 is SGHDN and CDR2 is FVKESK. Trimming took 4 bases from V and 1 from J; bases not matched to a gene: 1. The CDR3 covers 14 residues. CDR3 residues: CASSLQGANTEAFF. For the CDR3, the DNA is TGTGCCAGCAGCCTACAGGGGGCGAACACTGAAGCTTTCTTT.

The V gene is TRBV9, the J gene TRBJ2-7, with D perhaps TRBD2 (6 bases). CDR1 is SGDLS and CDR2 is YYNGEE in the germline V gene. Trimming pared 0 bases from V and 3 bases from J, leaving 13 bases between. This CDR3 has 15 amino acids. CDR3 nucleotide sequence: TGTGCCAGCAGCGTAGGATCGGGGGTCTACTACGAGCAGTACTTC. It encodes CASSVGSGVYYEQYF.

This clone has just a few counts. The CDR3, as DNA: TGTGCCAGCAGCTTAGGGGCGGGGGGCAACACTGAAGCTTTCTTT. Protein: CASSLGAGGNTEAFF. The J gene is TRBJ1-1, the V gene TRBV7-8; perhaps TRBD1 as D (6 bases). Trimming took 1 base from V and 2 from J, leaving 11 bases between them. This CDR3 has 15 residues. Germline V gene lookup returns CDR1 SGHVS and CDR2 FQNEAQ.

V gene TRBV6-2 or TRBV6-3 combines with J gene TRBJ1-1, with a possible D match to TRBD1 (6 bases). The CDR3 runs 14 residues. V lost 2 bases to trimming and J lost 5 bases, with 12 bases between them. Per the germline V gene, CDR1 is MNHEY and CDR2 is SVGEGT. CDR3 amino acids: CASSYTPGETEAFF. The DNA for the CDR3 is TGTGCCAGCAGTTACACACCAGGGGAAACTGAAGCTTTCTTT.

The chain has TRBV19 and TRBJ2-7, with D perhaps TRBD1 (7 bases). This CDR3 spans 15 amino acids. V was clipped by 0 bases and J by 6 bases, with 15 bases between them. The germline CDR1 and CDR2 sequences are LNHDA and SQIVND (reference sequence). Written as DNA, the CDR3 is TGTGCCAGTAGTATAGATCGGAGGGGGCTCGGCGAGCAGTACTTC. Translation gives CASSIDRRGLGEQYF.

This clone came up a few times. This chain links TRBV7-6 with TRBJ2-7; 9 bases are a match to TRBD1. Germline CDR1 is SGHVS and CDR2 is FNYEAQ. This CDR3 has 15 amino acids. Trimming took 1 base from V and 2 from J; bases not matched to a gene: 3. In DNA form, the CDR3 reads TGTGCCAGCAGCTTAGTAGGACAGGGGACCTACGAGCAGTACTTC. This sequence encodes CASSLVGQGTYEQYF.

The CDR3 loop reads CASSLEQGVVTQYF. The CDR3 nucleotides read TGCGCCAGCAGCTTGGAACAGGGGGTGGTGACCCAGTACTTC. The chain combines TRBV5-1 with TRBJ2-5, with TRBD1 matching 8 bases. CDR1 SGHRS and CDR2 YFSETQ come from the germline V gene. This CDR3 is 14 amino acids long. With 0 bases clipped from V and 7 bases from J, the junction kept 5 bases outside the gene matches.

CDR3 residues: CASHWTGINEQFF. DNA for the CDR3: TGTGCCAGCCACTGGACAGGTATCAATGAGCAGTTCTTC. The genes are TRBV6-5 and TRBJ2-1; 7 bases are a match to TRBD1. The CDR3 spans 13 residues. Germline values: CDR1 MNHEY, CDR2 SVGAGI. The V gene end was trimmed by 8 bases and the J gene end by 6 bases; junction bases not matched to a gene: 7.

The J gene is TRBJ2-5, the V gene TRBV28; D might be TRBD1 (8 bases). The V gene's germline CDR1 is MDHEN and CDR2 SYDVKM. The CDR3 sequence is 15 residues long. Between the trimmed V and J ends, which lost 4 bases and 4 bases, there was a span of 16 bases. Here the CDR3 DNA reads TGTGCCAGCAGTTCCGGACAGGGAGGGGGAGAGACCCAGTACTTC. This sequence encodes CASSSGQGGGETQYF.

This clone appeared a few times. The rearrangement links TRBV6-2 or TRBV6-3 to TRBJ2-7, with 7 bases fitting TRBD1. CDR1 is MNHEY and CDR2 is SVGEGT in the germline V gene. The CDR3 totals 12 residues. J gave up 6 bases and V 2 bases, and 1 base lay outside the gene matches. The CDR3 coding sequence is TGTGCCAGCAGTTACGGGACAGTCGAGCAGTACTTC. This translates into CASSYGTVEQYF.

The V and J genes are TRBV7-2 and TRBJ2-2; D is possibly TRBD2 (5 bases). The CDR3 contains 15 residues. The V end was cut by 7 bases, the J end by 7 bases, with 19 bases between. Germline values: CDR1 SGHTA, CDR2 FQGNSA. This chain's CDR3 is CASIPRTGLGGELFF. The CDR3 nucleotides are TGTGCCAGCATCCCAAGGACTGGCTTAGGCGGGGAGCTGTTTTTT.

The chain couples TRBV28 to TRBJ2-1; 7 bases map to TRBD1. This CDR3 spans 16 amino acids. Germline V gene sequence: CDR1 MDHEN, CDR2 SYDVKM. V was pared by 4 bases and J by 4 bases, with 10 bases of the junction left unmatched. CDR3 in DNA: TGTGCCAGCAGTTCACATGAGGGGGCGTCGTACAATGAGCAGTTCTTC. Protein sequence: CASSSHEGASYNEQFF.

This clone was detected once. This chain joins TRBV18 and TRBJ1-1; 7 bases agree with TRBD1. The V gene's germline CDR1 is KGHSH and CDR2 LQKENI. The CDR3 is made up of 16 amino acids. Trimming cost V 0 bases and J 4 bases; bases outside gene matches: 8. This CDR3 reads CASSPPSRGSGTEAFF. In nucleotides, the CDR3 is TGTGCCAGCTCACCACCGTCCAGGGGGTCTGGCACTGAAGCTTTCTTT.

The chain uses TRBV9 and TRBJ2-1, with 9 bases lining up with TRBD2. Germline V gives CDR1 SGDLS, CDR2 YYNGEE. Trimming took 3 bases from V and 4 from J; bases not matched to a gene: 11. The CDR3 length is 17 residues. CDR3: CASSATSGSPGYNEQFF. The DNA of the CDR3 is TGTGCCAGCAGCGCTACTAGCGGGTCCCCGGGGTACAATGAGCAGTTCTTC.

V is TRBV7-9 and J is TRBJ2-3, with 7 bases lining up with TRBD2. The germline V gene encodes CDR1 SEHNR and CDR2 FQNEAQ (reference sequence). V lost 5 bases, J lost 2 bases, and 13 bases stayed unmatched. The CDR3 has 17 residues. CDR3 protein: CASSPPGLLKSTDTQYF. The DNA for the CDR3 is TGTGCCAGCAGCCCACCGGGACTACTAAAATCCACAGATACGCAGTATTTT. The whole variable domain, remainder taken from reference TRBV7-9 and TRBJ2-3, is DTGVSQNPRHKITKRGQNVTFRCDPISEHNRLYWYRQTLGQGPEFLTYFQNEAQLEKSRLLSDRFSAERPKGSFSTLEIQRTEQGDSAMYLCASSPPGLLKSTDTQYFGPGTRLTVL.

This chain connects TRBV5-1 to TRBJ2-1, with TRBD1 identical over 8 bases. The CDR3 covers 15 residues. CDR1 is SGHRS and CDR2 is YFSETQ in the germline V gene. With V trimmed by 2 bases and J by 4 bases, 5 bases remained unmatched. This CDR3 is CASSFGQGSYNEQFF. Here the CDR3 DNA reads TGCGCCAGCAGCTTCGGACAGGGTAGTTACAATGAGCAGTTCTTC. The full variable domain, its missing parts supplied by reference TRBV5-1 and TRBJ2-1, is KAGVTQTPRYLIKTRGQQVTLSCSPISGHRSVSWYQQTPGQGLQFLFEYFSETQRNKGNFPGRFSGRQFSNSRSEMNVSTLELGDSALYLCASSFGQGSYNEQFFGPGTRLTVL.

V gene TRBV4-1 combines with J gene TRBJ1-5; 7 bases are shared with TRBD1. CDR1 and CDR2 from the germline V gene are MGHRA and YSYEKL. J lost 6 bases, V lost 1 base, and 6 bases had no gene match. The length of the CDR3 is 15 residues. The chain's CDR3 is CASSQAATGSQPQHF. DNA of the CDR3: TGCGCCAGCAGCCAAGCCGCGACAGGGAGTCAGCCCCAGCATTTT.

V is TRBV11-2 and J is TRBJ1-2, with 8 bases lining up with TRBD1. Germline V gene data show CDR1 as SGHAT and CDR2 as FQNNGV. V lost 5 bases to trimming and J lost 6 bases; unmatched junction nucleotides: 2. CDR3 length equals 12 residues. The CDR3 sequence is CASSTQGDGYTF. The CDR3 DNA sequence: TGTGCCAGCAGCACACAGGGGGATGGCTACACCTTC.

This chain uses TRBV19 with TRBJ2-3, with D unresolved. Per germline, CDR1 LNHDA and CDR2 SQIVND (reference sequence). The CDR3 runs to 12 residues. Trimming shortened V by 5 bases and J by 5 bases, and 8 bases separated the two germline ends. The DNA of the CDR3 is TGTGCCAGTAGTCCAAGCGTAGATACGCAGTATTTT. As protein: CASSPSVDTQYF.

The chain joins TRBV15 to TRBJ2-1; D remains unclear. Trimming left V 1 base short and J 9 bases short, with 7 bases between. Germline assignment: CDR1 LNHNV and CDR2 YYDKDF (reference sequence). This CDR3 is 12 amino acids long. The CDR3 region is CATSRARPEQFF. The CDR3 DNA reads TGTGCCACCAGCAGAGCTCGTCCTGAGCAGTTCTTC.